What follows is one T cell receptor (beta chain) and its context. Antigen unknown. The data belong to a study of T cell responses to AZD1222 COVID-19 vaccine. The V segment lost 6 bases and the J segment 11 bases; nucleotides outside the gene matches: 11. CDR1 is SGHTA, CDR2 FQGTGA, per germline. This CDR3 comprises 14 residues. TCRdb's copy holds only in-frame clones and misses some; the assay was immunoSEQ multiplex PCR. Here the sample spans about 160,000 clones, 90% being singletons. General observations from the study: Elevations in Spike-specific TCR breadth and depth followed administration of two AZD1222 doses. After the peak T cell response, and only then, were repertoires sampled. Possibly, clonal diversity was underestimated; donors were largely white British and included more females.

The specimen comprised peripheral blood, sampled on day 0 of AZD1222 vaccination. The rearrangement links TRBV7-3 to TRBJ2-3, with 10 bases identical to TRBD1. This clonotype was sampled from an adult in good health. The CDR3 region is CASSKIGTGEEQYF. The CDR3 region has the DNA TGTGCCAGCAGTAAGATCGGGACAGGGGAGGAGCAGTATTTT.